The clone carrying this TCR beta chain has just a few counts. These data originate in a study of T cells in Graves' hyperthyroidism and ophthalmopathy. Cells are PBMCs isolated from approximately 9.2 ml of fresh blood. This CDR3 comprises 14 residues. Germline lookup yields CDR1 SEHNR and CDR2 FQNEAQ (reference sequence). V shed 2 bases and J shed 1 base, with 8 bases lying between them. RNA transcripts yielded amplified TCR beta CDR3 regions. The study used the HTBI primer set for a first-round RT-PCR of the TCR CDR3. In TCRdb, the multiplex PCR reads were re-called with MiXCR into one record per CDR3 protein. The repertoire holds approximately 530,000 distinct CDR3 sequences, with nearly 20% as singletons.

The V and J genes are TRBV7-9 and TRBJ2-5, with D uncertain. The sequenced sample consisted of blood. The source of this sequence is a man aged 40-55 years with Graves' ophthalmopathy. The CDR3 nucleotides are TGTGCCAGCAGCTTACAAGGGTTCCAAGAGACCCAGTACTTC. Encoded protein: CASSLQGFQETQYF.